This TCR beta chain appears in the sequencing data of a study of cytomegalovirus exposure and HLA in healthy donors. Study-level points and caveats: An ancestry cluster, one associated with Asian ancestry, reportedly showed fewer N-insertions than the 666-donor mean in a later analysis.

Comments on this clone: The antigen remains unidentified.

Germline CDR1 and CDR2: SNHLY and FYNNEI. After removal of 6 bases from V and 5 bases from J, the junction contained 3 bases not matched to a gene. CDR3 length: 13 amino acids. A multiplex PCR was run with 60 Vbeta primers and 13 Jbeta primers. TCRdb's table, derived via immunoSEQ multiplex PCR, lists solely in-frame clones and lacks some. The table records around 100,000 clones, around 86% of them present only once. The receptor's source is a woman in her 70s in good health and CMV-seropositive. What was sequenced was PBMCs. This rearrangement joins TRBV2 to TRBJ2-1; TRBD2 agrees at 8 bases. CDR3 residues: CASRLTSDNEQFF. In DNA form, the CDR3 reads TGTGCCAGCAGATTGACTAGCGACAATGAGCAGTTCTTC.